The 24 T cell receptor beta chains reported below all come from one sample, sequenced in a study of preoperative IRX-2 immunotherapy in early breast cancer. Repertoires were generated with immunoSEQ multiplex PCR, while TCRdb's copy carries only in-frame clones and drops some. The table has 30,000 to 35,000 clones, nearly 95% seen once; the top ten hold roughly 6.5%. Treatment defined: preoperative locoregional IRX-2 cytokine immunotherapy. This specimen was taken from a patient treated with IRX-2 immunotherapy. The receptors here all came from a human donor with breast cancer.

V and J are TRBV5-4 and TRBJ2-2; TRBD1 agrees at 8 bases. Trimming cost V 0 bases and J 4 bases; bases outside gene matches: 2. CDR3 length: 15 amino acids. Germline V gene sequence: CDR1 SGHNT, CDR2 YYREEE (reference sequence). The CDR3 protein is CASSLGQGFTGELFF. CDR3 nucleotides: TGTGCCAGCAGCTTGGGACAGGGGTTCACCGGGGAGCTGTTTTTT.

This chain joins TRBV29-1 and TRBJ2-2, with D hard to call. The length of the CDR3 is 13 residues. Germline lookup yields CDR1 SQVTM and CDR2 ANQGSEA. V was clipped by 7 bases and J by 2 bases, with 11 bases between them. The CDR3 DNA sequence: TGCAGCGCCCCGACACAAAACACCGGGGAGCTGTTTTTT. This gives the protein CSAPTQNTGELFF.

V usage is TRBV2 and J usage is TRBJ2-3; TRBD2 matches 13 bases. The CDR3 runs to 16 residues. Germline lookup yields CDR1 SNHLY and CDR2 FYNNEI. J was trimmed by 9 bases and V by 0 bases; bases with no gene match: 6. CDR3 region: CASSEALAGGLRTQYF. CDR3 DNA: TGTGCCAGCAGTGAAGCACTAGCGGGGGGGCTAAGGACGCAGTATTTT.

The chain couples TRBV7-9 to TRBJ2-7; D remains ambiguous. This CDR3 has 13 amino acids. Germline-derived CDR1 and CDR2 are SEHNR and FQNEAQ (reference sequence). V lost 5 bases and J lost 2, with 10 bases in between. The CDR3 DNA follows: TGTGCCAGCAGCGCCGGTACCCCCTACGAGCAGTACTTC. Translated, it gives CASSAGTPYEQYF. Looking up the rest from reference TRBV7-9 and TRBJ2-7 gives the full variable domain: DTGVSQNPRHKITKRGQNVTFRCDPISEHNRLYWYRQTLGQGPEFLTYFQNEAQLEKSRLLSDRFSAERPKGSFSTLEIQRTEQGDSAMYLCASSAGTPYEQYFGPGTRLTVT.

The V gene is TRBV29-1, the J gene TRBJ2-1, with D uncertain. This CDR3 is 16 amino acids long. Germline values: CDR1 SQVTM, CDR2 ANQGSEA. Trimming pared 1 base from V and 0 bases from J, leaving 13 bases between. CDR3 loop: CSVEGSSGSSYNEQFF. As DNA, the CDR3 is TGCAGCGTTGAAGGTTCTAGTGGAAGCTCCTACAATGAGCAGTTCTTC.

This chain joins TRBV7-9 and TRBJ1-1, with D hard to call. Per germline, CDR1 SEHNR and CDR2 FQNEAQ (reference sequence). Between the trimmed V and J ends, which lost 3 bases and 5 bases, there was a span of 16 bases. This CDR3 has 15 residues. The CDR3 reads CASSFWSGEGTEAFF. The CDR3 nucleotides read TGTGCCAGCAGCTTCTGGTCCGGGGAGGGAACTGAAGCTTTCTTT.

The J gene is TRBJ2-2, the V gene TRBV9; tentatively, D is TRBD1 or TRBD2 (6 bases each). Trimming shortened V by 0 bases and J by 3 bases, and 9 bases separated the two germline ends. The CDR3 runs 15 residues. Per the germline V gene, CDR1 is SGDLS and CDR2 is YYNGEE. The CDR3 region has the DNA TGTGCCAGCAGCGTAGGGGGGGCATACACCGGGGAGCTGTTTTTT. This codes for CASSVGGAYTGELFF. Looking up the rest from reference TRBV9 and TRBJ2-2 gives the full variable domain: DSGVTQTPKHLITATGQRVTLRCSPRSGDLSVYWYQQSLDQGLQFLIQYYNGEERAKGNILERFSAQQFPDLHSELNLSSLELGDSALYFCASSVGGAYTGELFFGEGSRLTVL.

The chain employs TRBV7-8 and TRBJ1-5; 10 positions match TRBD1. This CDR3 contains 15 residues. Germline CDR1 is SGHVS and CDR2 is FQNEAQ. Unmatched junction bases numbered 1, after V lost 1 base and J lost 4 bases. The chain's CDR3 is CASSLGQGANQPQHF. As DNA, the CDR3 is TGTGCCAGCAGCTTAGGACAGGGGGCGAATCAGCCCCAGCATTTT.

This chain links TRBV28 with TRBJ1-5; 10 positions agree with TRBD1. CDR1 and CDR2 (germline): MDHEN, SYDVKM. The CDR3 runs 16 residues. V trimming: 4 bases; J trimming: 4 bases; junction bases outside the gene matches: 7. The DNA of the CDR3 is TGTGCCAGCAGTTCCCGACAGGGGGCATTTAATCAGCCCCAGCATTTT. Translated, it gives CASSSRQGAFNQPQHF.

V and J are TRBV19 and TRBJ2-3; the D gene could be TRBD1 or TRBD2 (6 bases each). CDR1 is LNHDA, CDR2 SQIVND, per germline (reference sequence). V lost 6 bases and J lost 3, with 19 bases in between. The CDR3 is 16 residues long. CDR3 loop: CASRGGLSGTTDTQYF. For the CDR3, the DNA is TGTGCCAGTAGGGGGGGACTCTCCGGGACAACAGATACGCAGTATTTT.

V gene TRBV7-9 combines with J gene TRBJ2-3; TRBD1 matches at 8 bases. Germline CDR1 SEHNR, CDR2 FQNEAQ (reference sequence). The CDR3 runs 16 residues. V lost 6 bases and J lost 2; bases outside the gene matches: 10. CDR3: CASRSPGQADTDTQYF. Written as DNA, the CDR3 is TGTGCCAGCAGAAGCCCGGGACAGGCGGACACAGATACGCAGTATTTT.

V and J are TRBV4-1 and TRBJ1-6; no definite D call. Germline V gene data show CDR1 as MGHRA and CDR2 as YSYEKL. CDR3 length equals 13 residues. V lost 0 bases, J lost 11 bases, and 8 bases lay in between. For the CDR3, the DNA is TGCGCCAGCAGCCAAGAGCCAGTGGCACCCCTCCACTTT. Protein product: CASSQEPVAPLHF.

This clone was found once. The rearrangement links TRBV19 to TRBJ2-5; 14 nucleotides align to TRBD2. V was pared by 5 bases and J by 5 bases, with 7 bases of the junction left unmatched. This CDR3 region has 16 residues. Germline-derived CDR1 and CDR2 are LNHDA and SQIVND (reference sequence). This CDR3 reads CASSPGLAGGWETQYF. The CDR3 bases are TGTGCCAGTAGTCCCGGACTAGCGGGAGGATGGGAGACCCAGTACTTC.

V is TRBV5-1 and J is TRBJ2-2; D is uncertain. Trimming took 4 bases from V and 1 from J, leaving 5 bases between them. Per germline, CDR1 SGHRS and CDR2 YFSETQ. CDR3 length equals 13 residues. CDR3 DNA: TGCGCCAGCAGCCTGGGGAACACCGGGGAGCTGTTTTTT. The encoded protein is CASSLGNTGELFF.

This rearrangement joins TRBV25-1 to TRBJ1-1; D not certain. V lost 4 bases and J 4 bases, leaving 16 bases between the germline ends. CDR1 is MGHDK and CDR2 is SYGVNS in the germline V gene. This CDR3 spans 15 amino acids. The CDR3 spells CASSGSSPLPTEAFF. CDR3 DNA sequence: TGTGCCAGCAGTGGGAGCAGCCCCCTTCCCACTGAAGCTTTCTTT.

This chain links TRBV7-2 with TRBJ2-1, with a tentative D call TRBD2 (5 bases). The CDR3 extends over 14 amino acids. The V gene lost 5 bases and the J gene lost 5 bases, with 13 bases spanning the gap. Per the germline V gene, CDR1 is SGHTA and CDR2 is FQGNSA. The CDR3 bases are TGTGCCAGCAGCCGTCCTTCAGCGGACAATGAGCAGTTCTTC. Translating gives CASSRPSADNEQFF.

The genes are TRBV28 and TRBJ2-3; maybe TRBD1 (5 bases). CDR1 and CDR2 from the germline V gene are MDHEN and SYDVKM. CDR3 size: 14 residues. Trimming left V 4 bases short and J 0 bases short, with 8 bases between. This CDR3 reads CASSSQGSTDTQYF. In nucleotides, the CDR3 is TGTGCCAGCAGTTCGCAGGGTAGCACAGATACGCAGTATTTT. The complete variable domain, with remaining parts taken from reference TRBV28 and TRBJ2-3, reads DVKVTQSSRYLVKRTGEKVFLECVQDMDHENMFWYRQDPGLGLRLIYFSYDVKMKEKGDIPEGYSVSREKKERFSLILESASTNQTSMYLCASSSQGSTDTQYFGPGTRLTVL.

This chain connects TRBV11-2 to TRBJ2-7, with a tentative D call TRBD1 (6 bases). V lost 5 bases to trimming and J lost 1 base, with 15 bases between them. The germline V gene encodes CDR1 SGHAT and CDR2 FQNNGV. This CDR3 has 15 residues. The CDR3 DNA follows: TGTGCCAGCAGCCTACTTGCAGGGGCGTCCTACGAGCAGTACTTC. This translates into CASSLLAGASYEQYF.

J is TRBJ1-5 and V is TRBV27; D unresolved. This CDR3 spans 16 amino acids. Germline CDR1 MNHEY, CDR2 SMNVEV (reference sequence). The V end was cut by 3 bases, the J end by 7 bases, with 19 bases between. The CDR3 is CASSFGSNPLGQPQHF. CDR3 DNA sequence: TGTGCCAGCAGTTTCGGATCAAACCCACTCGGGCAGCCCCAGCATTTT.

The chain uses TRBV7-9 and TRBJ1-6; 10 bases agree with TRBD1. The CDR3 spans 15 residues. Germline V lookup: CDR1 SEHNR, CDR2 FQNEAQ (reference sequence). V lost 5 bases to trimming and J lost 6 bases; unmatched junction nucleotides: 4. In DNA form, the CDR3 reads TGTGCCAGCAGCCCCGACAGGGGGCCTAATTCACCCCTCCACTTT. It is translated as CASSPDRGPNSPLHF.

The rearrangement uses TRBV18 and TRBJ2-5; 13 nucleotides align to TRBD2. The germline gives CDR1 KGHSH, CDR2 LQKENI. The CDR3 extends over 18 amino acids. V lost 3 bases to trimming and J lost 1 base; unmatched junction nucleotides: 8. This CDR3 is CASSPQGLAGAIQETQYF. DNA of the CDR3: TGTGCCAGCTCACCCCAAGGACTAGCGGGGGCGATCCAAGAGACCCAGTACTTC.

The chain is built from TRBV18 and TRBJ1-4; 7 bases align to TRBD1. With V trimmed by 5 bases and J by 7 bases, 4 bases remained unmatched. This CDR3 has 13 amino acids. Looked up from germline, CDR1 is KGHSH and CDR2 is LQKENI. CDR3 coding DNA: TGTGCCAGCTCATCAAGACAGGGTGAAAAACTGTTTTTT. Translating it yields CASSSRQGEKLFF.

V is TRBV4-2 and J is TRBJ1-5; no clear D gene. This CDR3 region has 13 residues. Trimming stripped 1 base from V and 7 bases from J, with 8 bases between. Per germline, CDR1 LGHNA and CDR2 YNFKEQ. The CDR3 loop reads CASSQAGGQPQHF. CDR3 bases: TGTGCCAGCAGCCAAGCGGGAGGCCAGCCCCAGCATTTT.

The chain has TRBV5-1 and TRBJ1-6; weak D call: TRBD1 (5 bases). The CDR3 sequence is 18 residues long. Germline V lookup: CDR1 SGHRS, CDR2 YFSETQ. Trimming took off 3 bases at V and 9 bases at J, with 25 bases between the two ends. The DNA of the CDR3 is TGCGCCAGCAGCTCGGGACCCACGGGAACGGGGTTAGCTTCACCCCTCCACTTT. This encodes CASSSGPTGTGLASPLHF.